This T cell receptor (beta chain) was recorded in a study of Graves' ophthalmopathy and Graves' hyperthyroidism. The study amplified TCR beta CDR3 regions using RNA transcripts. Investigators did first-round RT-PCR with HTBI primers, then second-round multiplex PCR. Each CDR3 protein gets one entry after TCRdb re-called the multiplex PCR reads with MiXCR. The sample contains 500,000 to 800,000 distinct CDR3 sequences, about 40% of which appear only once. Those donors who had ophthalmopathy presented with moderate-to-severe activity, a CAS of ≥3, a NOSPECS of ≥4 and a duration under 3 months. Pregnant or lactating patients and those with other autoimmune diseases or uncontrolled infections were excluded. The diagnosis was founded upon clinical symptoms, serum thyroxine, TRAb, thyroid ultrasound and orbital computed tomography. General observations from the study: Blood also held most thyroid clonotypes expanded above 0.001 frequency.

Ten or more counts support this clonotype. Its antigen is as yet unknown. The CDR3 is 15 amino acids. Trimming took off 1 base at V and 7 bases at J, with 16 bases between the two ends. The sequence was collected from an adult man with Graves' ophthalmopathy. The V call is TRBV12-3 or TRBV12-4, the J call TRBJ1-2; a weak D match, TRBD1 (5 bases). Specimen: peripheral blood. CDR3: CASSLGGMGGSGYTF. In DNA, the CDR3 is TGTGCCAGCAGTTTAGGAGGTATGGGGGGTTCTGGCTACACCTTC.